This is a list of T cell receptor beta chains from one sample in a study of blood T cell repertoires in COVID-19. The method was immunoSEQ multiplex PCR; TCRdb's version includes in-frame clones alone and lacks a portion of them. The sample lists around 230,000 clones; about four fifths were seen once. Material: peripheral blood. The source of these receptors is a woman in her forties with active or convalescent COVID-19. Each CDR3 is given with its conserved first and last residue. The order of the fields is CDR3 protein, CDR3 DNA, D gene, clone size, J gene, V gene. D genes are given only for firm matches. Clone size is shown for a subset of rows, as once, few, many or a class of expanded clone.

CDR3 protein: CAVGPDRDRGYEQYF
CDR3 DNA: TGTGCCGTCGGCCCCGACAGGGACAGAGGCTACGAGCAGTACTTC
D gene: TRBD1
clone size: .
J gene: TRBJ2-7
V gene: TRBV6-5

CDR3 protein: CASSPSGVSSGNTIYF
CDR3 DNA: TGCGCCAGCAGCCCGTCGGGGGTCAGCTCTGGAAACACCATATATTTT
D gene: .
clone size: .
J gene: TRBJ1-3
V gene: TRBV4-3

CDR3 protein: CASSRSGIGAFYGYTF
CDR3 DNA: TGTGCCAGCAGCCGATCCGGGATTGGTGCGTTCTATGGCTACACCTTC
D gene: .
clone size: .
J gene: TRBJ1-2
V gene: TRBV14

CDR3 protein: CSASRGGTEAFF
CDR3 DNA: TGCAGTGCTAGTAGGGGGGGGACTGAAGCTTTCTTT
D gene: .
clone size: .
J gene: TRBJ1-1
V gene: TRBV20-1

CDR3 protein: CASSVGGQAETQYF
CDR3 DNA: TGTGCCAGCAGCGTAGGAGGCCAAGCGGAGACCCAGTACTTC
D gene: .
clone size: .
J gene: TRBJ2-5
V gene: TRBV9

CDR3 protein: CASSYRQAGDQPQHF
CDR3 DNA: TGTGCCAGCAGTTACCGACAGGCGGGGGATCAGCCCCAGCATTTT
D gene: .
clone size: .
J gene: TRBJ1-5
V gene: TRBV6-2/TRBV6-3

CDR3 protein: CASSQEADYGYTF
CDR3 DNA: TGTGCCAGCAGCCAAGAGGCAGACTATGGCTACACCTTC
D gene: .
clone size: .
J gene: TRBJ1-2
V gene: TRBV3-1/TRBV3-2

CDR3 protein: CASSSSQGQRTGELFF
CDR3 DNA: TGTGCCAGCAGCTCCAGTCAGGGCCAACGAACCGGGGAGCTGTTTTTT
D gene: .
clone size: .
J gene: TRBJ2-2
V gene: TRBV7-9

CDR3 protein: CASSLAAGVNTEAFF
CDR3 DNA: TGCGCCAGCAGCTTGGCGGCAGGGGTGAACACTGAAGCTTTCTTT
D gene: .
clone size: .
J gene: TRBJ1-1
V gene: TRBV5-1

CDR3 protein: CASSEDRGPSGNTIYF
CDR3 DNA: TGTGCCAGCAGCGAAGACAGGGGACCATCTGGAAACACCATATATTTT
D gene: TRBD1
clone size: .
J gene: TRBJ1-3
V gene: TRBV9

CDR3 protein: CASSARRGPQETQYF
CDR3 DNA: TGCGCCAGCAGTGCTAGGAGGGGGCCCCAAGAGACCCAGTACTTC
D gene: .
clone size: .
J gene: TRBJ2-5
V gene: TRBV10-1

CDR3 protein: CATSRDNAAGEKLFF
CDR3 DNA: TGTGCCACCAGCAGAGATAATGCGGCGGGAGAAAAACTGTTTTTT
D gene: .
clone size: .
J gene: TRBJ1-4
V gene: TRBV15

CDR3 protein: CASSLQRYNSPLHF
CDR3 DNA: TGTGCCAGCAGCTTACAACGGTACAATTCACCCCTCCACTTT
D gene: .
clone size: .
J gene: TRBJ1-6
V gene: TRBV11-2

CDR3 protein: CATSRDRGSYEQYF
CDR3 DNA: TGTGCCACCAGCAGAGACAGGGGTTCCTACGAGCAGTACTTC
D gene: .
clone size: .
J gene: TRBJ2-7
V gene: TRBV15

CDR3 protein: CASSYRDRRF
CDR3 DNA: TGTGCCAGCAGCTACCGGGACAGGCGCTTC
D gene: TRBD1
clone size: .
J gene: TRBJ2-7
V gene: TRBV6-4

CDR3 protein: CASSPIREANTEAFF
CDR3 DNA: TGTGCCAGCAGCCCCATTAGGGAGGCGAACACTGAAGCTTTCTTT
D gene: .
clone size: .
J gene: TRBJ1-1
V gene: TRBV5-4

CDR3 protein: CASSSTGTASYEQYF
CDR3 DNA: TGTGCCAGCAGCTCGACCGGGACAGCTTCCTACGAGCAGTACTTC
D gene: TRBD1
clone size: .
J gene: TRBJ2-7
V gene: TRBV7-9

CDR3 protein: CASRLAGGTDTQYF
CDR3 DNA: TGTGCCAGCAGACTAGCGGGGGGCACAGATACGCAGTATTTT
D gene: TRBD2
clone size: .
J gene: TRBJ2-3
V gene: TRBV2

CDR3 protein: CASSQQTDYNSPLHF
CDR3 DNA: TGTGCCAGCAGCCAACAGACAGATTATAATTCACCCCTCCACTTT
D gene: .
clone size: once
J gene: TRBJ1-6
V gene: TRBV7-3

CDR3 protein: CASSLGQLNYGYTF
CDR3 DNA: TGTGCCAGCAGCTTAGGACAGCTTAACTATGGCTACACCTTC
D gene: .
clone size: .
J gene: TRBJ1-2
V gene: TRBV7-8

CDR3 protein: CASRLEGLYNEQFF
CDR3 DNA: TGTGCCAGCAGACTCGAGGGTCTCTACAATGAGCAGTTCTTC
D gene: .
clone size: .
J gene: TRBJ2-1
V gene: TRBV11-3

CDR3 protein: CAISDPSGSPLYEQYF
CDR3 DNA: TGTGCCATCAGTGATCCTAGCGGGAGCCCCCTCTACGAGCAGTACTTC
D gene: TRBD2
clone size: once
J gene: TRBJ2-7
V gene: TRBV10-3

CDR3 protein: CASSVRGREQPQHF
CDR3 DNA: TGTGCCAGCAGTGTCCGGGGGAGAGAACAGCCCCAGCATTTT
D gene: .
clone size: .
J gene: TRBJ1-5
V gene: TRBV2

CDR3 protein: CSAARDGYTF
CDR3 DNA: TGCAGTGCTGCGCGCGATGGCTACACCTTC
D gene: .
clone size: .
J gene: TRBJ1-2
V gene: TRBV20-1

CDR3 protein: CASSDPRMDTEAFF
CDR3 DNA: TGTGCCAGCAGTGATCCCAGGATGGACACTGAAGCTTTCTTT
D gene: .
clone size: .
J gene: TRBJ1-1
V gene: TRBV2

CDR3 protein: CATRAGGSNQPQHF
CDR3 DNA: TGTGCCACCCGAGCGGGAGGTAGCAATCAGCCCCAGCATTTT
D gene: .
clone size: .
J gene: TRBJ1-5
V gene: TRBV24-1

CDR3 protein: CASSQDRGPNLYNEQFF
CDR3 DNA: TGTGCCAGCAGTCAGGACAGGGGGCCTAACCTCTACAATGAGCAGTTCTTC
D gene: TRBD1
clone size: .
J gene: TRBJ2-1
V gene: TRBV27

CDR3 protein: CASTQGGEGYTF
CDR3 DNA: TGTGCCAGCACCCAGGGGGGCGAGGGCTACACCTTC
D gene: TRBD1
clone size: few
J gene: TRBJ1-2
V gene: TRBV2

CDR3 protein: CASSLIRVADEKLFF
CDR3 DNA: TGTGCCAGCAGTTTAATCAGGGTCGCGGATGAAAAACTGTTTTTT
D gene: .
clone size: few
J gene: TRBJ1-4
V gene: TRBV28

CDR3 protein: CASRRGQVYNSPLHF
CDR3 DNA: TGTGCCAGCAGACGGGGACAGGTCTATAATTCACCCCTCCACTTT
D gene: TRBD1
clone size: .
J gene: TRBJ1-6
V gene: TRBV6-6

CDR3 protein: CASSQNRTGVKNSPLHF
CDR3 DNA: TGTGCCAGCAGCCAAAATCGGACAGGCGTGAAGAATTCACCCCTCCACTTT
D gene: TRBD1
clone size: .
J gene: TRBJ1-6
V gene: TRBV3-1/TRBV3-2

CDR3 protein: CASSPQGAGETQYF
CDR3 DNA: TGTGCCAGTAGCCCACAGGGGGCAGGGGAGACCCAGTACTTC
D gene: TRBD1
clone size: once
J gene: TRBJ2-5
V gene: TRBV19

CDR3 protein: CASRPGSGGYTF
CDR3 DNA: TGTGCCAGCAGACCGGGGTCAGGAGGCTACACCTTC
D gene: .
clone size: .
J gene: TRBJ1-2
V gene: TRBV5-4

CDR3 protein: CASSINSRRGLGTQYF
CDR3 DNA: TGTGCCAGTAGCATCAATTCTAGAAGGGGGCTGGGTACGCAGTATTTT
D gene: TRBD1
clone size: .
J gene: TRBJ2-3
V gene: TRBV19

CDR3 protein: CASSHSTGNYGYTF
CDR3 DNA: TGTGCCAGCAGCCACTCGACAGGGAACTATGGCTACACCTTC
D gene: TRBD1
clone size: .
J gene: TRBJ1-2
V gene: TRBV5-4

CDR3 protein: CASMQRGGRGETQYF
CDR3 DNA: TGTGCCAGCATGCAGCGGGGGGGCCGGGGGGAGACCCAGTACTTC
D gene: TRBD2
clone size: .
J gene: TRBJ2-5
V gene: TRBV7-2

CDR3 protein: CSVRTGSEAFF
CDR3 DNA: TGCAGCGTTCGGACGGGAAGTGAAGCTTTCTTT
D gene: .
clone size: .
J gene: TRBJ1-1
V gene: TRBV29-1

CDR3 protein: CASSEKISSDEQYF
CDR3 DNA: TGTGCCAGCAGTGAAAAAATTAGCAGTGACGAGCAGTACTTC
D gene: .
clone size: .
J gene: TRBJ2-7
V gene: TRBV2

CDR3 protein: CSATSPGYTF
CDR3 DNA: TGCAGTGCTACCAGTCCTGGCTACACCTTC
D gene: .
clone size: .
J gene: TRBJ1-2
V gene: TRBV20-1

CDR3 protein: CASRGTSGSTYEQYF
CDR3 DNA: TGTGCCAGCCGGGGGACTAGCGGGAGCACCTACGAGCAGTACTTC
D gene: TRBD2
clone size: .
J gene: TRBJ2-7
V gene: TRBV7-9

CDR3 protein: CASSLVQGEGYTF
CDR3 DNA: TGCGCCAGCAGCTTAGTACAGGGGGAAGGCTACACCTTC
D gene: TRBD1
clone size: .
J gene: TRBJ1-2
V gene: TRBV5-1

CDR3 protein: CASSLAAANYGYTF
CDR3 DNA: TGTGCCAGCAGCTTAGCGGCGGCCAACTATGGCTACACCTTC
D gene: .
clone size: .
J gene: TRBJ1-2
V gene: TRBV7-8

CDR3 protein: CAWSVRRAHEQFF
CDR3 DNA: TGTGCCTGGAGTGTACGCAGGGCGCATGAGCAGTTCTTC
D gene: .
clone size: .
J gene: TRBJ2-1
V gene: TRBV30

CDR3 protein: CASSLLGQGGTEAFF
CDR3 DNA: TGTGCCAGCAGCTTACTAGGACAGGGTGGCACTGAAGCTTTCTTT
D gene: TRBD1
clone size: .
J gene: TRBJ1-1
V gene: TRBV7-6

CDR3 protein: CASSQDFTSPYNEQFF
CDR3 DNA: TGCGCCAGCAGCCAAGATTTCACTAGTCCATACAATGAGCAGTTCTTC
D gene: .
clone size: .
J gene: TRBJ2-1
V gene: TRBV4-3

CDR3 protein: CASSRDSHTDTQYF
CDR3 DNA: TGTGCCAGCAGCAGGGACAGCCATACAGATACGCAGTATTTT
D gene: TRBD1
clone size: few
J gene: TRBJ2-3
V gene: TRBV6-5

CDR3 protein: CASSYTGNTEAFF
CDR3 DNA: TGTGCCAGCAGCTACACAGGAAACACTGAAGCTTTCTTT
D gene: .
clone size: .
J gene: TRBJ1-1
V gene: TRBV27

CDR3 protein: CATSDLVGQGQQPQHF
CDR3 DNA: TGTGCCACCAGTGACCTGGTCGGACAGGGACAGCAGCCCCAGCATTTT
D gene: TRBD1
clone size: .
J gene: TRBJ1-5
V gene: TRBV24-1

CDR3 protein: CSGRHEVTYEQYF
CDR3 DNA: TGCAGCGGCCGCCACGAGGTCACCTACGAGCAGTACTTC
D gene: .
clone size: .
J gene: TRBJ2-7
V gene: TRBV29-1

CDR3 protein: CASSLTAGTGARNTEAFF
CDR3 DNA: TGCGCCAGCAGCCTGACAGCCGGGACAGGGGCGAGAAACACTGAAGCTTTCTTT
D gene: TRBD1
clone size: .
J gene: TRBJ1-1
V gene: TRBV5-1

CDR3 protein: CASSQHSGTGLETQYF
CDR3 DNA: TGTGCCAGCAGCCAACATTCCGGGACAGGTTTGGAGACCCAGTACTTC
D gene: TRBD1
clone size: few
J gene: TRBJ2-5
V gene: TRBV14

CDR3 protein: CASSRTEIGNQPQHF
CDR3 DNA: TGTGCCAGCAGTCGGACAGAGATAGGCAATCAGCCCCAGCATTTT
D gene: .
clone size: .
J gene: TRBJ1-5
V gene: TRBV6-6

CDR3 protein: CASSPRQGSLNTGELFF
CDR3 DNA: TGTGCCAGCAGTCCCCGACAGGGGTCCTTGAACACCGGGGAGCTGTTTTTT
D gene: TRBD1
clone size: .
J gene: TRBJ2-2
V gene: TRBV6-6

CDR3 protein: CAIKIGDILLNTGELFF
CDR3 DNA: TGTGCCATCAAAATAGGGGACATACTCTTGAACACCGGGGAGCTGTTTTTT
D gene: .
clone size: .
J gene: TRBJ2-2
V gene: TRBV10-3

CDR3 protein: CASSLGGYQETQYF
CDR3 DNA: TGCGCCAGCAGCTTGGGAGGGTACCAAGAGACCCAGTACTTC
D gene: .
clone size: once
J gene: TRBJ2-5
V gene: TRBV5-1

CDR3 protein: CASSSGGWGAINEKLFF
CDR3 DNA: TGTGCCAGCAGCTCCGGAGGCTGGGGAGCCATAAATGAAAAACTGTTTTTT
D gene: .
clone size: .
J gene: TRBJ1-4
V gene: TRBV5-4

CDR3 protein: CASSVGGDEVAFF
CDR3 DNA: TGCGCCAGCAGCGTAGGAGGGGATGAAGTAGCTTTCTTT
D gene: .
clone size: .
J gene: TRBJ1-1
V gene: TRBV5-1

CDR3 protein: CASSLAASEKETQYF
CDR3 DNA: TGTGCCAGCAGCTTAGCGGCCAGCGAAAAAGAGACCCAGTACTTC
D gene: .
clone size: .
J gene: TRBJ2-5
V gene: TRBV7-9